This is a list of T cell receptor beta chains from one sample in a study of shared clonotypes between healthy human individuals. The protocol was immunoSEQ multiplex PCR, while the TCRdb copy is restricted to in-frame clones and leaves out a portion. The sample has about 2.2 million clones, 90% to 95% seen once. The sample was naive CD8+ T cells from PBMCs. All receptors come from a man aged 18 to 29 in good health. Some clones in this sample may be carry-over from other donors' samples. Each CDR3 is given with its conserved first and last residue. D genes are given only for firm matches. Only part of the rows carry a size: once, few, many, or a class if the clone is expanded.

d_gene	abundance	j_gene	v_gene	CDR3aa	CDR3nt
.	.	TRBJ2-1	TRBV29-1	CSVHWRTYNEQFF	TGCAGCGTTCACTGGAGAACCTACAATGAGCAGTTCTTC
TRBD2	.	TRBJ2-7	TRBV28	CASRAMDEREPSILVDEQYF	TGTGCCAGCCGAGCAATGGATGAGCGGGAGCCCTCCATCTTGGTCGACGAGCAGTACTTC
.	.	TRBJ2-7	TRBV9	CASSVADEQYF	TGTGCCAGCAGCGTAGCGGACGAGCAGTACTTC
TRBD1	.	TRBJ2-7	TRBV5-1	CASSFQGDPYEQYF	TGCGCCAGCAGCTTTCAGGGGGATCCCTACGAGCAGTACTTC
.	.	TRBJ1-1	TRBV27	CASSLFPGSSTEAFF	TGTGCCAGCAGTTTATTTCCGGGGTCGAGCACTGAAGCTTTCTTT
.	.	TRBJ2-1	TRBV7-9	CASSFGVNEQFF	TGTGCCAGCAGCTTTGGCGTGAATGAGCAGTTCTTC
.	.	TRBJ1-1	TRBV9	CASSANRAGIEAFF	TGTGCCAGCAGCGCAAACAGGGCCGGCATCGAAGCTTTCTTT
TRBD2	.	TRBJ2-7	TRBV19	CASSIVGLAHEQYF	TGTGCCAGTAGTATAGTAGGACTAGCCCACGAGCAGTACTTC
TRBD1	.	TRBJ2-7	TRBV29-1	CSVEWDRGGFYEQYF	TGCAGCGTTGAATGGGACAGGGGGGGGTTTTACGAGCAGTACTTC
TRBD2	.	TRBJ2-1	TRBV29-1	CSVEARSSGGYNEQFF	TGCAGCGTTGAAGCTCGGTCTAGCGGGGGATACAATGAGCAGTTCTTC
TRBD1	.	TRBJ1-2	TRBV29-1	CSDSSERQGASGYTF	TGCAGCGACTCAAGTGAGAGACAGGGGGCAAGTGGCTACACCTTC
TRBD2	.	TRBJ2-1	TRBV9	CASSPSGSSYNEQFF	TGTGCCAGCAGTCCTAGCGGGAGCTCCTACAATGAGCAGTTCTTC
.	once	TRBJ2-5	TRBV9	CASSSQLRETQYF	TGTGCCAGCAGCTCCCAATTAAGAGAGACCCAGTACTTC
.	.	TRBJ2-5	TRBV14	CASSRTENGLETQYF	TGTGCCAGCAGCCGAACCGAGAACGGGCTAGAGACCCAGTACTTC
.	.	TRBJ2-1	TRBV4-2	CASSPLGADEQFF	TGTGCCAGCAGCCCCCTAGGAGCCGATGAGCAGTTCTTC
TRBD1	.	TRBJ2-3	TRBV27	CASRSGQSSTDTQYF	TGTGCCAGCAGATCGGGACAGTCTAGCACAGATACGCAGTATTTT
.	.	TRBJ1-4	TRBV4-3	CASSRLTSTNEKLFF	TGCGCCAGCAGCCGTCTGACGTCAACTAATGAAAAACTGTTTTTT
TRBD2	once	TRBJ2-1	TRBV7-6	CASRASGGSGRDSYNEQFF	TGTGCCAGCAGGGCAAGTGGGGGGAGCGGGAGGGACTCCTACAATGAGCAGTTCTTC
TRBD1	.	TRBJ1-1	TRBV27	CASGTGNTEAFF	TGTGCCAGCGGGACAGGGAACACTGAAGCTTTCTTT
TRBD1	.	TRBJ2-3	TRBV5-6	CASSLEGAWTDTQYF	TGTGCCAGCAGCTTGGAGGGGGCGTGGACAGATACGCAGTATTTT
.	.	TRBJ2-1	TRBV5-4	CASSSDRSQYNEQFF	TGTGCCAGCAGCTCCGACAGGAGCCAATACAATGAGCAGTTCTTC
.	.	TRBJ1-2	TRBV7-9	CASSLAENYGYTF	TGTGCCAGCAGCTTAGCAGAAAACTATGGCTACACCTTC
.	.	TRBJ2-7	TRBV11-2	CASSLFRHSSYEQYF	TGTGCCAGCAGCTTATTCAGGCATTCCTCCTACGAGCAGTACTTC
TRBD2	.	TRBJ2-3	TRBV25-1	CASSGGTSGNGNTQYF	TGTGCCAGCAGTGGGGGGACTAGCGGGAATGGGAATACGCAGTATTTT
TRBD1	.	TRBJ1-2	TRBV5-4	CASSRTGDEGYTF	TGTGCCAGCAGCCGTACAGGGGATGAAGGCTACACCTTC
.	.	TRBJ1-5	TRBV28	CATWGRDNSNQPQHF	TGTGCCACCTGGGGAAGGGATAATAGCAATCAGCCCCAGCATTTT
.	.	TRBJ1-1	TRBV7-9	CASSFRSDTEAFF	TGTGCCAGCAGCTTCAGGAGCGACACTGAAGCTTTCTTT
.	once	TRBJ1-1	TRBV28	CASSFRSLNTEAFF	TGTGCCAGCAGTTTCCGCAGCTTGAACACTGAAGCTTTCTTT
TRBD1	.	TRBJ2-7	TRBV6-6	CASSPGTGSYEQYF	TGTGCCAGCAGTCCTGGGACAGGGTCCTACGAGCAGTACTTC
.	.	TRBJ1-2	TRBV28	CASSIRGLKVYGYTF	TGTGCCAGCAGTATCCGGGGGCTTAAGGTCTATGGCTACACCTTC
TRBD1	.	TRBJ2-7	TRBV27	CASRTTGGYEQYF	TGTGCCAGCAGGACAACAGGGGGATACGAGCAGTACTTC
.	.	TRBJ2-1	TRBV11-3	CASSALNNEQFF	TGTGCCAGCAGCGCTTTGAACAATGAGCAGTTCTTC